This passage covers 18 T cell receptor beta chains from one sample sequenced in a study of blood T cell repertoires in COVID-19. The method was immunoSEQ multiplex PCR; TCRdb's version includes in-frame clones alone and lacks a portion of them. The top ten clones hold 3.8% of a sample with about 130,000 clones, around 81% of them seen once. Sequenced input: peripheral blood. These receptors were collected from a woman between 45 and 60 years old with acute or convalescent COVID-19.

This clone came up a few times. The CDR3 coding sequence is TGTGCCAGCAGCCAAGAGGGCACCCAGTACTTC. This encodes CASSQEGTQYF. The chain combines TRBV3-1 (or the pseudogene TRBV3-2) with TRBJ2-5; D gene unclear. CDR1 is LGHDT and CDR2 is YNNKEL in the germline V gene (reference sequence). V was pared by 0 bases and J by 8 bases, with 4 bases between. The CDR3 runs to 11 residues.

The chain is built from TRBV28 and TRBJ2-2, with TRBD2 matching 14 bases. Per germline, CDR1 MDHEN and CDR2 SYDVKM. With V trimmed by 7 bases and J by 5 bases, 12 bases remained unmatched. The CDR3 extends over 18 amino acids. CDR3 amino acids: CASTLGLAGGRGTGELFF. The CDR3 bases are TGTGCCAGCACACTAGGACTAGCGGGAGGTAGAGGGACCGGGGAGCTGTTTTTT.

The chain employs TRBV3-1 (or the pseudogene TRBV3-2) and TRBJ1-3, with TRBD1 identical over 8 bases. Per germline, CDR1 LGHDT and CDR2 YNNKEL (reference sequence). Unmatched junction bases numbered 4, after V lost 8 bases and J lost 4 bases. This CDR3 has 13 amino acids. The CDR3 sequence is CASQTGEGNTIYF. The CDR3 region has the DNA TGTGCCAGCCAGACAGGGGAAGGAAACACCATATATTTT.

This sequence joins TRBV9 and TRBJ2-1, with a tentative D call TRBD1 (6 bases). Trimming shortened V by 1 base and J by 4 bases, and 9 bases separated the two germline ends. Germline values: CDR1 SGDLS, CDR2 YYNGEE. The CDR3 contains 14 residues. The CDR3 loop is CASSVQGPYNEQFF. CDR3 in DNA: TGTGCCAGCAGCGTACAGGGGCCATACAATGAGCAGTTCTTC.

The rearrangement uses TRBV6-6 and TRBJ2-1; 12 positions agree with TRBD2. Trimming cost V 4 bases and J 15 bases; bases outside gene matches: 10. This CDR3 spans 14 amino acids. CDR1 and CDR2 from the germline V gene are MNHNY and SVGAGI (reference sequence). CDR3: CASSLSSGRARAFF. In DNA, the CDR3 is TGTGCCAGCAGTTTGTCTAGCGGGAGGGCCAGAGCGTTCTTC.

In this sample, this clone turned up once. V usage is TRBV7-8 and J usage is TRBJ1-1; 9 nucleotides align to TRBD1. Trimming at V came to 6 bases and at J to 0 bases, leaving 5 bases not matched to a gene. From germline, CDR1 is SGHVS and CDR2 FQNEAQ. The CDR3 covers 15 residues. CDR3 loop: CASSSGTGLNTEAFF. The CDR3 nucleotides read TGTGCCAGCAGTTCCGGGACAGGGCTGAACACTGAAGCTTTCTTT.

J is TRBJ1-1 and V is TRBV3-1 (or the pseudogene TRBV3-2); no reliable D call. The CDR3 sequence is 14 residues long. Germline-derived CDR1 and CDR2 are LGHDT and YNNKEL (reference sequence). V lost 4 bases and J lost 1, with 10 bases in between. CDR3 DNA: TGTGCCAGCAGCCCGAGTGTCTCGAACACTGAAGCTTTCTTT. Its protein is CASSPSVSNTEAFF.

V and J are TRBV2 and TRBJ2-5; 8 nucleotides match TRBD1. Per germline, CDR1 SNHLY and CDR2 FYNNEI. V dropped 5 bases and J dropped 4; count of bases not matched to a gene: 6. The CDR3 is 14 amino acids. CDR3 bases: TGTGCCAGCAGTTCCCAGGGGGCGGGAGAGACCCAGTACTTC. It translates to CASSSQGAGETQYF.

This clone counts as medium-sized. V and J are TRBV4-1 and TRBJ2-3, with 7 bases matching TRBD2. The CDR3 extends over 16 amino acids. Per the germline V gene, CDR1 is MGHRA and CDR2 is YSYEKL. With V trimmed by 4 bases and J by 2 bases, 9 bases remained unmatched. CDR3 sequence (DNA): TGCGCCAGCAGCCGAGGACTAGACAGCCCCACAGATACGCAGTATTTT. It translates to CASSRGLDSPTDTQYF.

CDR3 bases: TGTGCCAGCAGCGGGGGGACTAGCACAGATACGCAGTATTTT. Translation gives CASSGGTSTDTQYF. The chain recombines TRBV9 with TRBJ2-3; a possible D gene is TRBD2 (6 bases). Germline CDR1 is SGDLS and CDR2 is YYNGEE. Trimming removed 3 bases at V and 0 bases at J, with 8 bases between. This CDR3 has 14 amino acids.

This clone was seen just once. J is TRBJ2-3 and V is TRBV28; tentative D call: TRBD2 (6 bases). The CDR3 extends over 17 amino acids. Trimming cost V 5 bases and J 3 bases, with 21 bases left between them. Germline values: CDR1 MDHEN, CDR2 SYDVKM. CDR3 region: CASSPSTGGMVTDTQYF. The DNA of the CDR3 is TGTGCCAGCAGTCCGTCAACTGGCGGGATGGTGACAGATACGCAGTATTTT.

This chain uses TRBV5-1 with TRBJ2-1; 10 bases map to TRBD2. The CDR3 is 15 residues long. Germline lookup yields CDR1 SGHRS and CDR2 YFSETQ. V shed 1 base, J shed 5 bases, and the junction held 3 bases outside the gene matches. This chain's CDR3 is CASSLTLAGDNEQFF. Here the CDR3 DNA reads TGCGCCAGCAGCTTGACGCTAGCGGGAGACAATGAGCAGTTCTTC.

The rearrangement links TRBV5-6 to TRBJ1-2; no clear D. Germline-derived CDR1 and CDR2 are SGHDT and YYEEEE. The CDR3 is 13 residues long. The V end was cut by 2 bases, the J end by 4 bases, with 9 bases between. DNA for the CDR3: TGTGCCAGCAGCTTCTTCGGAGGCTATGGCTACACCTTC. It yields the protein CASSFFGGYGYTF.

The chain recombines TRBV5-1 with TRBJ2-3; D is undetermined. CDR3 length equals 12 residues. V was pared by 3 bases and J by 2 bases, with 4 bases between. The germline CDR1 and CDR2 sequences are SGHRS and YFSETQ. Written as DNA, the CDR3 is TGCGCCAGCAGCTCTCTCACAGATACGCAGTATTTT. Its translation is CASSSLTDTQYF.

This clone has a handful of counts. The CDR3 loop reads CASSGGLSNTGELFF. CDR3 in DNA: TGTGCCAGCAGCGGGGGACTTTCAAACACCGGGGAGCTGTTTTTT. V gene TRBV21-1 combines with J gene TRBJ2-2; TRBD2, the D gene given by the table, was not confirmed from the DNA. TRBV21-1 is a known pseudogene. CDR3 length: 15 amino acids.

CDR3 sequence: CATSRPSNEQFF. CDR3 sequence (DNA): TGTGCCACCAGCAGACCCTCCAATGAGCAGTTCTTC. The rearrangement joins TRBV15 to TRBJ2-1; D is uncertain. CDR3 length equals 12 residues. Trimming took off 2 bases at V and 6 bases at J, with 5 bases between the two ends. CDR1 and CDR2 (germline): LNHNV, YYDKDF (reference sequence).

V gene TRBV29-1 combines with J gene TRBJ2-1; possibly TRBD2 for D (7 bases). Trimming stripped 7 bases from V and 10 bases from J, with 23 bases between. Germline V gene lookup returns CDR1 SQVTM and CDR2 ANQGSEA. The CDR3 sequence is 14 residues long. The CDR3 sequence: CSAWGGGGAREQFF. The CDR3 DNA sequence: TGCAGCGCCTGGGGGGGCGGAGGGGCGCGAGAGCAGTTCTTC.

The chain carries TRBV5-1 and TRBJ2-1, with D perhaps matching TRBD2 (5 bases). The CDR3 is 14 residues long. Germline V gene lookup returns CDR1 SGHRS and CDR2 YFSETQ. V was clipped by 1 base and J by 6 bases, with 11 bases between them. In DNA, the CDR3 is TGCGCCAGCAGCTTGCGGGGTGGAATCAATGAGCAGTTCTTC. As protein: CASSLRGGINEQFF.